The TCR beta chain described here comes from a study of T-cell reconstitution after alpha-beta-depleted transplantation in children. This CDR3 is built from 15 residues. Germline loops: CDR1 DFQATT, CDR2 SNEGSKA (reference sequence). Between the trimmed V and J ends, which lost 3 bases and 1 base, there was a span of 15 bases. Preparing the TCRbeta library involved the use of unique molecular identifiers. In TCRdb, the PCR reads were re-called with MiXCR into one record per CDR3 protein. The table lists around 250,000 distinct CDR3 sequences, approximately 9.6% of them singletons. In this sample, this clonotype turned up many times.

V gene TRBV20-1 combines with J gene TRBJ1-1; weak D call: TRBD1 (5 bases). The source material was PBMCs from the stem cell graft donor, sampled from the stem cell graft. The TCR comes from a human donor who donated a stem cell graft to a child with SCID. CDR3 sequence reads: CSASLGPGANTEAFF. CDR3 DNA sequence: TGCAGTGCTAGTTTAGGGCCCGGGGCGAACACTGAAGCTTTCTTT.